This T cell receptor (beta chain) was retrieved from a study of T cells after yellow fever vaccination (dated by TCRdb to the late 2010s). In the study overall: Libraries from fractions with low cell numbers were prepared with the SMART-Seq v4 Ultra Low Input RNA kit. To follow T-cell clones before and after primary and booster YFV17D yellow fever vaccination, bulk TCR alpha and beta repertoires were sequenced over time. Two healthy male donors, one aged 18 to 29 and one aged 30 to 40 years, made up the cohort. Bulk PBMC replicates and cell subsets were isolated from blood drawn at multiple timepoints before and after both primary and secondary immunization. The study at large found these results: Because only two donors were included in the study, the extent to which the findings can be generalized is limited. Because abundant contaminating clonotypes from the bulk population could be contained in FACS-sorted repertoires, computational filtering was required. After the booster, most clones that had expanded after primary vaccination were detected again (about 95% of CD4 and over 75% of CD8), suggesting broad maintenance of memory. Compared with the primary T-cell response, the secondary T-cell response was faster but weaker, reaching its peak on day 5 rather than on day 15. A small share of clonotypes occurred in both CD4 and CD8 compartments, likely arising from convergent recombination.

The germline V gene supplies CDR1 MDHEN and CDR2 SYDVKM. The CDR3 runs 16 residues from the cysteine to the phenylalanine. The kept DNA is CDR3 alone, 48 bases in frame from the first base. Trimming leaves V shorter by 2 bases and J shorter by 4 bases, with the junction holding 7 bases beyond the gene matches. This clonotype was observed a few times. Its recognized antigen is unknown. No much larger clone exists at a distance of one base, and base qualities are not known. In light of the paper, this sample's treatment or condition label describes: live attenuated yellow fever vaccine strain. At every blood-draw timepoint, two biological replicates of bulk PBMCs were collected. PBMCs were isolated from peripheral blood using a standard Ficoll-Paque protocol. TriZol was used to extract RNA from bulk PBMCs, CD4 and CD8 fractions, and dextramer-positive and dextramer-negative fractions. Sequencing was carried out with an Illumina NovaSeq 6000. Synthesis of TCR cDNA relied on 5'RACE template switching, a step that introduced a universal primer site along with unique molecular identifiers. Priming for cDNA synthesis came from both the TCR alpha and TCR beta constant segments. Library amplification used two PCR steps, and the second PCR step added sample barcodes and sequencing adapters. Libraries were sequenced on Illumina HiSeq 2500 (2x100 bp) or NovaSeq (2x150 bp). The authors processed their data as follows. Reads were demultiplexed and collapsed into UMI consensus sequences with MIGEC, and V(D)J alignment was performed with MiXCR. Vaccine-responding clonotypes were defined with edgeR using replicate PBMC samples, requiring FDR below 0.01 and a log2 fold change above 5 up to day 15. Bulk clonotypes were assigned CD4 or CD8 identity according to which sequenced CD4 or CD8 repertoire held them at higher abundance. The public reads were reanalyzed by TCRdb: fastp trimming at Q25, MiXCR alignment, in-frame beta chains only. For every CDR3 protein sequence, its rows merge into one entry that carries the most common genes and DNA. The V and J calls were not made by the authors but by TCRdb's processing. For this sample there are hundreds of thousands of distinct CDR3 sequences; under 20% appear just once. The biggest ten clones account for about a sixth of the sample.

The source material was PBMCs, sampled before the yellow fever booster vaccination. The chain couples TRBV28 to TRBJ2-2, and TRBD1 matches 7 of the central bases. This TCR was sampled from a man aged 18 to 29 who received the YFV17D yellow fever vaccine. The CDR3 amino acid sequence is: CASSLRGGKGTGELFF. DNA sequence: TGTGCCAGCAGTTTAAGAGGGGGCAAAGGCACCGGGGAGCTGTTTTTT.